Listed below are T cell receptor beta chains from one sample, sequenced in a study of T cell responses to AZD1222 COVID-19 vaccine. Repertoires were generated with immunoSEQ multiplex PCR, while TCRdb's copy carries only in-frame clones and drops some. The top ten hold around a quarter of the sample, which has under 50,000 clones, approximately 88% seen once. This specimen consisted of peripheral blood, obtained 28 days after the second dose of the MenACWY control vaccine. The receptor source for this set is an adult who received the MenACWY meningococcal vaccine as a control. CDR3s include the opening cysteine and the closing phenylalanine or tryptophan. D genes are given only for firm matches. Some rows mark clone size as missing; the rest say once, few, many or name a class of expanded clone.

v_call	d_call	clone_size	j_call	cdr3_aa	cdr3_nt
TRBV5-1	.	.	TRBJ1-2	CASSLQSRDYGYTF	TGCGCCAGCAGCTTGCAATCCCGGGACTATGGCTACACCTTC
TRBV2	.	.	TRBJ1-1	CASSRGGMNTEAFF	TGTGCCAGCAGTCGCGGGGGCATGAACACTGAAGCTTTCTTT
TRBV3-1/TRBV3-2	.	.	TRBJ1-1	CASSQDLGRGNTEAFF	TGTGCCAGCAGCCAAGATCTGGGAAGGGGGAACACTGAAGCTTTCTTT
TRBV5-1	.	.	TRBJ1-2	CASSLSWGMANYGYTF	TGCGCCAGCAGCTTGAGCTGGGGAATGGCTAACTATGGCTACACCTTC
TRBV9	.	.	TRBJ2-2	CASSVVLGGAQNTGELFF	TGTGCCAGCAGCGTAGTTCTCGGTGGGGCCCAGAACACCGGGGAGCTGTTTTTT
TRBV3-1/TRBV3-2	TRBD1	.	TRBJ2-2	CASSQSGGNTGELFF	TGTGCCAGCAGCCAGTCAGGGGGGAACACCGGGGAGCTGTTTTTT
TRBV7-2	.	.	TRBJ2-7	CASSLLSCSYEQYF	TGTGCCAGCAGCTTACTTTCGTGCTCCTACGAGCAGTACTTC
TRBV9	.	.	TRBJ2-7	CASSVDSRSYEQYF	TGTGCCAGCAGCGTAGACTCGCGGTCCTACGAGCAGTACTTC
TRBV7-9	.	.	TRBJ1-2	CASGGGLANYGYTF	TGTGCCAGCGGTGGGGGGTTAGCTAACTATGGCTACACCTTC
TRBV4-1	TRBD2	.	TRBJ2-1	CASSHGTSGDNEQFF	TGCGCCAGCAGTCACGGGACTAGCGGAGACAATGAGCAGTTCTTC
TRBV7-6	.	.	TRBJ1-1	CASSSLGGVPAEAFF	TGTGCCAGCAGCTCTCTAGGGGGGGTCCCGGCTGAAGCTTTCTTT
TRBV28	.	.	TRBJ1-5	CASSRIHGRKLYQPQHF	TGTGCCAGCAGCCGAATTCATGGACGTAAACTCTATCAGCCCCAGCATTTT
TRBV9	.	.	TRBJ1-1	CASSPPGTGSEAFF	TGTGCCAGCAGCCCCCCGGGAACAGGGTCTGAAGCTTTCTTT
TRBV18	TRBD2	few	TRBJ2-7	CASSPRTSGSYEQYF	TGTGCCAGCTCACCACGGACTAGCGGGAGCTACGAGCAGTACTTC
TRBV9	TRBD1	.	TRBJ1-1	CASSVTGSDTEAFF	TGTGCCAGCAGCGTGACAGGGTCGGACACTGAAGCTTTCTTT
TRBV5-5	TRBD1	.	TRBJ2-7	CASSLGQGSPEQYF	TGTGCCAGCAGCTTAGGACAGGGATCCCCCGAGCAGTACTTC
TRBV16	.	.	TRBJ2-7	CASSQSVRDEQYF	TGTGCCAGCAGCCAATCTGTGAGGGACGAGCAGTACTTC
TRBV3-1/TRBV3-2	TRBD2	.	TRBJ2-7	CASSPPLSGRAGEQYF	TGTGCCAGCAGCCCTCCTCTTAGCGGGAGGGCTGGGGAGCAGTACTTC
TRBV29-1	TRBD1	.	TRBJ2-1	CSVGGTGSHEQFF	TGCAGCGTTGGAGGGACAGGGTCCCATGAGCAGTTCTTC
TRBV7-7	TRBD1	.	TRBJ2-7	CASSPRDRAYEQYF	TGTGCTAGCAGCCCCCGGGACAGGGCCTACGAGCAGTACTTC
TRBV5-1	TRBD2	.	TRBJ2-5	CASTGLAGTAAETQYF	TGCGCCAGCACCGGACTAGCGGGGACTGCGGCAGAGACCCAGTACTTC